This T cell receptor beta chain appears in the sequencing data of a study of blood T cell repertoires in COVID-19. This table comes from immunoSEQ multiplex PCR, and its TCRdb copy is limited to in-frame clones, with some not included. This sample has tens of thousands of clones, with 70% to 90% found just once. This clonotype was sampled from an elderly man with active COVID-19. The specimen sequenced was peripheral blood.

The CDR3 DNA reads as TGCGCCAGCAGTTTTGGGGCGGGCGGGGGTCGCACAGATACGCAGTATTTT. Its protein is CASSFGAGGGRTDTQYF. The chain combines TRBV5-1 with TRBJ2-3; 7 bases agree with TRBD2. Losses at the gene ends were 5 bases for V and 1 base for J; bases not matched to a gene: 13. The CDR3 covers 17 residues. Germline CDR1 SGHRS, CDR2 YFSETQ.